The rows below give T cell receptor beta chains drawn from one sample of a study of T cells after yellow fever vaccination. TCRdb passed the 5' RACE reads through MiXCR, listing each CDR3 protein once. This sample has around 500,000 distinct CDR3 sequences, with about a fifth found just once. Specimen: PBMCs, collected 20 to 25 days after the first yellow fever vaccination. All receptors come from a man between 18 and 35 years old who received the YFV17D yellow fever vaccine. The CDR3 runs from the conserved cysteine through the conserved F or W. Each record gives: J gene, V gene, D gene, clone size, CDR3 protein, CDR3 DNA. D genes are given only for firm matches. Size is omitted from some rows. Given values are once, few, many or a class for expanded clones.

>TRBJ1-2|TRBV30|.|.
CAWSAPTWGIYGYTF
TGTGCCTGGAGTGCCCCGACATGGGGAATCTATGGCTACACCTTC
>TRBJ2-6|TRBV4-3|.|many
CASSQETGSGANVLTF
TGCGCCAGCAGCCAAGAGACAGGCTCTGGGGCCAACGTCCTGACTTTC
>TRBJ1-2|TRBV20-1|.|.
CSAREGVGYTF
TGCAGTGCTAGAGAAGGGGTAGGCTACACCTTC
>TRBJ1-2|TRBV5-1|TRBD1|few
CASSLERDRGLGTF
TGCGCCAGCAGCTTGGAAAGGGACAGGGGGCTTGGCACCTTC
>TRBJ1-2|TRBV7-2|.|few
CASSANRRGGYGYTF
TGTGCCAGCAGCGCCAATAGACGGGGGGGTTATGGCTACACCTTC
>TRBJ1-1|TRBV5-1|.|.
CASRGAGNTEAFF
TGCGCCAGCAGAGGAGCGGGGAACACTGAAGCTTTCTTT
>TRBJ2-1|TRBV18|TRBD2|few
CASSPPWRGGPNEQFF
TGTGCCAGCTCACCACCGTGGCGGGGGGGCCCTAATGAGCAGTTCTTC
>TRBJ2-5|TRBV6-5|.|few
CASSYHREAQETQYF
TGTGCCAGCAGTTACCATCGAGAGGCCCAAGAGACCCAGTACTTC
>TRBJ1-5|TRBV6-5|TRBD1|many
CASRSGTDNQPQHF
TGTGCCAGCAGGTCCGGGACAGACAATCAGCCCCAGCATTTT
>TRBJ2-7|TRBV10-3|.|.
CAISLDGYEQYF
TGTGCCATCAGTCTCGACGGCTACGAGCAGTACTTC
>TRBJ2-3|TRBV11-1|.|few
CASSLFRGADTQYF
TGTGCCAGCAGCTTATTCCGGGGCGCAGATACGCAGTATTTT
>TRBJ2-4|TRBV4-3|TRBD1|.
CASSQGAGQGLNIQYF
TGCGCCAGCAGCCAAGGGGCGGGACAGGGATTGAACATTCAGTACTTC
>TRBJ2-7|TRBV12-5|TRBD1|once
CASAADRVGLYEQYF
TGTGCTAGTGCCGCGGACAGGGTGGGACTCTACGAGCAGTACTTC
>TRBJ2-5|TRBV9|.|few
CASSVQAGETQYF
TGTGCCAGCAGCGTTCAGGCAGGAGAGACCCAGTACTTC
>TRBJ1-5|TRBV10-2|.|few
CASSWSGIRRQPQHF
TGCGCCAGCAGTTGGTCGGGAATTCGACGCCAGCCCCAGCATTTT
>TRBJ2-7|TRBV4-2|.|.
CASSQQGGFYEQYF
TGTGCCAGCAGCCAGCAGGGAGGTTTCTACGAGCAGTACTTC
>TRBJ2-5|TRBV10-3|TRBD2|.
CATAGSGGEETQYF
TGTGCCACCGCGGGTAGCGGGGGGGAAGAGACCCAGTACTTC
>TRBJ1-4|TRBV5-1|.|.
CASSPGAGSGEKLFF
TGCGCCAGCAGCCCTGGAGCAGGGTCAGGGGAAAAACTGTTTTTT
>TRBJ1-6|TRBV20-1|.|few
CSASYRGVSPLHF
TGCAGTGCTAGCTATAGGGGGGTTTCACCCCTCCACTTT
>TRBJ2-5|TRBV5-6|.|few
CASSTVGSETQYF
TGTGCCAGCAGTACCGTCGGAAGCGAGACCCAGTACTTC
>TRBJ2-5|TRBV20-1|TRBD1|few
CSASGDRGRETQYF
TGCAGTGCCAGCGGGGACAGGGGGCGAGAGACCCAGTACTTC
>TRBJ1-5|TRBV6-2/TRBV6-3|.|once
CASSSRLEPQHF
TGTGCCAGCAGTTCACGATTGGAGCCCCAGCATTTT
>TRBJ1-5|TRBV27|.|few
CASSLGGRLPQHF
TGTGCCAGCAGTTTGGGGGGGCGACTTCCCCAGCATTTT
>TRBJ2-5|TRBV5-6|.|.
CASSLYLEETQYF
TGTGCCAGCAGCTTGTACTTGGAAGAGACCCAGTACTTC
>TRBJ2-1|TRBV6-1|.|.
CASRTHPGDNEQFF
TGTGCCAGCAGAACCCACCCTGGCGACAATGAGCAGTTCTTC
>TRBJ2-3|TRBV5-1|.|.
CASSLSRLASTDTQYF
TGCGCCAGCAGCTTGTCTAGATTGGCTAGCACAGATACGCAGTATTTT
>TRBJ2-1|TRBV5-6|.|once
CASSFRGRYNEQFF
TGTGCCAGCAGCTTTAGGGGCCGTTACAATGAGCAGTTCTTC
>TRBJ2-2|TRBV18|.|.
CASSPQGVVQTGELFF
TGTGCCAGCTCACCACAGGGGGTTGTCCAAACCGGGGAGCTGTTTTTT
>TRBJ1-4|TRBV18|.|.
CASSRYGSSEKLFF
TGTGCCAGCTCACGGTACGGGAGTAGTGAAAAACTGTTTTTT
>TRBJ2-7|TRBV29-1|TRBD1|.
CSVEEPGQGVPYEQYF
TGCAGCGTTGAAGAGCCCGGACAGGGGGTACCCTACGAGCAGTACTTC
>TRBJ2-1|TRBV14|.|.
CASSQGGHHNEQFF
TGTGCCAGCAGCCAAGGGGGGCACCACAATGAGCAGTTCTTC
>TRBJ2-3|TRBV5-4|TRBD2|few
CASSTGLAGGAISDTQYF
TGTGCCAGCAGCACAGGACTAGCGGGGGGGGCAATCTCAGATACGCAGTATTTT
>TRBJ1-1|TRBV5-1|.|.
CASSLGGTPTEAFF
TGCGCCAGCAGCTTGGGAGGGACCCCCACTGAAGCTTTCTTT
>TRBJ2-7|TRBV30|.|few
CASRVGGEQYF
TGTGCCTCCAGGGTAGGTGGGGAGCAGTACTTC
>TRBJ2-1|TRBV30|TRBD2|.
CAWSTGTSGGANEQFF
TGTGCCTGGAGTACGGGGACTAGCGGGGGGGCGAATGAGCAGTTCTTC
>TRBJ2-1|TRBV5-1|TRBD2|few
CASSLGTSQYNEQFF
TGCGCCAGCAGCCTAGGGACTAGCCAGTACAATGAGCAGTTCTTC
>TRBJ2-1|TRBV7-2|TRBD2|.
CASSLVSGLIGNEQFF
TGTGCCAGCAGCTTAGTCTCGGGACTAATCGGGAATGAGCAGTTCTTC
>TRBJ2-3|TRBV4-2|.|few
CASSRTDSATDTQYF
TGTGCCAGCAGCCGTACAGACAGTGCCACAGATACGCAGTATTTT
>TRBJ2-7|TRBV4-2|.|few
CASSQDYPPYEQYF
TGTGCCAGCAGCCAAGACTATCCGCCCTACGAGCAGTACTTC
>TRBJ2-3|TRBV28|.|.
CASSLGVRTDTQYF
TGTGCCAGCAGTTTGGGTGTTCGCACAGATACGCAGTATTTT
>TRBJ1-4|TRBV6-1|TRBD1|.
CASTNWDRDEKLFF
TGTGCCAGCACAAACTGGGACAGGGACGAAAAACTGTTTTTT
>TRBJ1-2|TRBV20-1|.|few
CSARDTGGGYGYTF
TGCAGTGCTAGAGATACGGGGGGTGGCTATGGCTACACCTTC
>TRBJ1-2|TRBV12-3/TRBV12-4|.|many
CASSFGPGVGYTF
TGTGCCAGCAGTTTTGGTCCGGGGGTTGGCTACACCTTC
>TRBJ1-2|TRBV20-1|TRBD1|.
CSAEDRAGGYTF
TGCAGTGCTGAAGACAGGGCTGGTGGCTACACCTTC
>TRBJ1-1|TRBV9|.|.
CASSVEEGRVTEAFF
TGTGCCAGCAGCGTAGAAGAGGGTCGGGTCACTGAAGCTTTCTTT